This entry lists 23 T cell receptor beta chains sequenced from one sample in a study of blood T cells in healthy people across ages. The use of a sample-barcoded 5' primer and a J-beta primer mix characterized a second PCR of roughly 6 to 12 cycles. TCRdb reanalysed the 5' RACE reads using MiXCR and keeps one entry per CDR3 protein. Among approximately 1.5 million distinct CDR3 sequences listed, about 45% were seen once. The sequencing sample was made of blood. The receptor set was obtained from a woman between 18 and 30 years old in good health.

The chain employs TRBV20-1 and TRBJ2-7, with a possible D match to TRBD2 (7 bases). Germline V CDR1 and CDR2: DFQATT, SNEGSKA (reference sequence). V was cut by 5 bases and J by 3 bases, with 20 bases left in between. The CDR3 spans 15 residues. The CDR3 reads CSARQVGLNLYEQYF. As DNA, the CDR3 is TGCAGTGCTCGACAGGTGGGACTAAACCTCTACGAGCAGTACTTC.

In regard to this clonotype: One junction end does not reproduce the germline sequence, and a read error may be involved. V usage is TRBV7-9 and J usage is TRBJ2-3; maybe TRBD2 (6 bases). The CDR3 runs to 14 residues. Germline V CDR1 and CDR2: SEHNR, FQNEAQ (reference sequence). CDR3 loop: CVSSVREKTDTQYF. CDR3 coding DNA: TGTGTCAGCAGCGTACGGGAGAAAACAGATACGCAGTATTTT.

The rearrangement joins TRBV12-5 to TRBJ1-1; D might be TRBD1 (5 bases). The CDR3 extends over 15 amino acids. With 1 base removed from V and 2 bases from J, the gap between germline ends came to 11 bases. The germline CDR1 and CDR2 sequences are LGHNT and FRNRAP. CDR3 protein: CASGLAQASNTEAFF. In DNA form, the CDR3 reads TGTGCTAGTGGTTTGGCACAGGCCTCAAACACTGAAGCTTTCTTT.

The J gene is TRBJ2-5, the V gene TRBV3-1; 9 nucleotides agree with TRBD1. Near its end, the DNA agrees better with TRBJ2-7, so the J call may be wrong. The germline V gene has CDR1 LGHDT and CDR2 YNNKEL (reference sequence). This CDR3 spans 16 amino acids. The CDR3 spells CASSRASGTGYYEQYF. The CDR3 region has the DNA TGTGCCAGCAGCCGGGCTTCTGGGACAGGGTACTACGAGCAGTACTTC.

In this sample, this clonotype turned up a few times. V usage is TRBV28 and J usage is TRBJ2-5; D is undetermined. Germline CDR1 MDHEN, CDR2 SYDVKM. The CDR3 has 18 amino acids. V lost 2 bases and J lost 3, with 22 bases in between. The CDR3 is CASSLLHPRQRAEETQYF. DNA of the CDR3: TGTGCCAGCAGTTTACTCCACCCCCGCCAGCGTGCGGAAGAGACCCAGTACTTC. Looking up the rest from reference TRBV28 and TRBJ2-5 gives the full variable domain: DVKVTQSSRYLVKRTGEKVFLECVQDMDHENMFWYRQDPGLGLRLIYFSYDVKMKEKGDIPEGYSVSREKKERFSLILESASTNQTSMYLCASSLLHPRQRAEETQYFGPGTRLLVL.

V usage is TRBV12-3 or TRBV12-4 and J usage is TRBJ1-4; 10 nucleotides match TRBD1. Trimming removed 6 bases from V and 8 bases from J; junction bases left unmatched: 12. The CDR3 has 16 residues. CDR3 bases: TGTGCCAGCAGATCCTCGAAGACAGGGGGCACGGAAAAACTGTTTTTT. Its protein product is CASRSSKTGGTEKLFF.

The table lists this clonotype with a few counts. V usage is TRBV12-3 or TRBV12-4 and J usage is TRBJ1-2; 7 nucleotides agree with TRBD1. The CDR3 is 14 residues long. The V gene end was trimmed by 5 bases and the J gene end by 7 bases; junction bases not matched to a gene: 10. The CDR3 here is CASSRQGLPSGYTF. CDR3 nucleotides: TGTGCCAGCAGTCGACAGGGTTTACCGTCTGGCTACACCTTC.

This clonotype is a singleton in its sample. The DNA of the CDR3 is TGTGCCAGCAGCATCCAGCGAGCCCTCCACTTT. Translation: CASSIQRALHF. This sequence joins TRBV7-2 and TRBJ1-6; unclear D gene. The CDR3 runs 11 residues. V was shortened by 5 bases and J by 14 bases, with 10 bases between the two germline ends. CDR1 SGHTA and CDR2 FQGNSA come from the germline V gene.

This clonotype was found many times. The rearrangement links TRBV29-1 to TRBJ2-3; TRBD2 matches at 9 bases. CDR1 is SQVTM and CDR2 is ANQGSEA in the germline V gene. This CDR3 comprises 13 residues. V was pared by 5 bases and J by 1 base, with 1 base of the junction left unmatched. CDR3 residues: CSVRTSGTDTQYF. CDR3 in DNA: TGCAGCGTTAGGACTAGCGGCACAGATACGCAGTATTTT.

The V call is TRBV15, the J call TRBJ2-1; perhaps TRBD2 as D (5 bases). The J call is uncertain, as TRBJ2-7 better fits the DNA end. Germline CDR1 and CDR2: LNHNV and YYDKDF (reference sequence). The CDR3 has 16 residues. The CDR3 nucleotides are TGTGCCACCAGCAGAGAGTTCGGCAGCGACTACAATGAGCAGTACTTC. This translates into CATSREFGSDYNEQYF.

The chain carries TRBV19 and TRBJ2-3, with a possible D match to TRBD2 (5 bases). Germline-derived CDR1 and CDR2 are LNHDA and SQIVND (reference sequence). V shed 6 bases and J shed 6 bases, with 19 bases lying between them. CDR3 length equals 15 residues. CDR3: CASSVLETSWDTQYF. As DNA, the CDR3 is TGTGCCAGTAGCGTACTAGAGACATCGTGGGATACGCAGTATTTT.

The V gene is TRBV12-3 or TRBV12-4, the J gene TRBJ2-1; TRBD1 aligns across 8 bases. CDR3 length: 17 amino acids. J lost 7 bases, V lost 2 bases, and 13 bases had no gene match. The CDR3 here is CASSLWRGTGGGNEQFF. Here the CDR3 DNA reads TGTGCCAGCAGTTTATGGAGGGGGACAGGAGGGGGAAATGAGCAGTTCTTC.

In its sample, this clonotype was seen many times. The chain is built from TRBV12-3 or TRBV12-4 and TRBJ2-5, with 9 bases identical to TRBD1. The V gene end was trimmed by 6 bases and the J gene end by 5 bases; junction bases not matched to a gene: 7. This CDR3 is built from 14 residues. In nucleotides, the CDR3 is TGTGCCAGCAGCTTGACAGGGGGGAGGGAGACCCAGTACTTC. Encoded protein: CASSLTGGRETQYF.

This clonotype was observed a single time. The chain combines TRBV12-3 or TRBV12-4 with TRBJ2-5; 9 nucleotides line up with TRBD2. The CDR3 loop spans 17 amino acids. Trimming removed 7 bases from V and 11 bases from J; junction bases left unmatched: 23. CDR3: CASNHAPSSGTGDEQYF. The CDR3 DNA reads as TGTGCCAGCAACCACGCCCCCTCTAGCGGGACGGGGGATGAGCAGTACTTC.

CDR3 nucleotide sequence: TGTGCCAGCAGTCCCCGGGGGACCGTCGCAACTAATGAAAAACTGTTTTTT. Protein sequence: CASSPRGTVATNEKLFF. This rearrangement joins TRBV12-3 or TRBV12-4 to TRBJ1-4; TRBD1 is a possible D gene (5 bases). Trimming pared 5 bases from V and 0 bases from J, leaving 16 bases between. The CDR3 has 17 amino acids.

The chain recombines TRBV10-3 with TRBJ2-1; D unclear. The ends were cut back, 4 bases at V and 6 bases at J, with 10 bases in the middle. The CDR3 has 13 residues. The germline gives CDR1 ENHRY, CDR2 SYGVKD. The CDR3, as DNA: TGTGCCATCAGTGGTGGCCTGTTCAATGAGCAGTTCTTC. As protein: CAISGGLFNEQFF.

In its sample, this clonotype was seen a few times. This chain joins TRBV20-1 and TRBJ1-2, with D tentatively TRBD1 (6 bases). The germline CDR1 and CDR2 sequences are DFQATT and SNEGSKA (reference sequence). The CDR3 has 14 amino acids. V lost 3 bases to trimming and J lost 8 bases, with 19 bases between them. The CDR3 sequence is CSARAPGVRVGYTF. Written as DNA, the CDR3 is TGCAGTGCTAGGGCACCAGGGGTCAGGGTAGGCTACACCTTC.

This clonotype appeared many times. The CDR3 protein is CASSLAGGRNEQFF. CDR3 DNA sequence: TGTGCCAGCAGCTTAGCGGGAGGGAGGAATGAGCAGTTCTTC. The chain is built from TRBV11-2 and TRBJ2-1; 8 bases are a match to TRBD2. Germline V gene sequence: CDR1 SGHAT, CDR2 FQNNGV. J gave up 7 bases and V 1 base, and 3 bases lay outside the gene matches. The CDR3 has 14 residues.

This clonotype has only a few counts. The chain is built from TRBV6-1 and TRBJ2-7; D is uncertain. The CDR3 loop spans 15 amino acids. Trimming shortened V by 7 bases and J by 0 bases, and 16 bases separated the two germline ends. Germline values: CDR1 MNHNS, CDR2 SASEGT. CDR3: CASTAIQRSSYEQYF. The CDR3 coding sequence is TGTGCCAGCACTGCGATACAAAGGAGCTCCTACGAGCAGTACTTC.

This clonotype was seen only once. CDR3 in amino acids: CASSHGQGDNQPQHF. For the CDR3, the DNA is TGTGCCAGCAGCCATGGACAGGGCGACAATCAGCCCCAGCATTTT. The V gene is TRBV5-8, the J gene TRBJ1-5; TRBD1 matches 8 bases. With 4 bases clipped from V and 3 bases from J, the junction kept 6 bases outside the gene matches. Germline values: CDR1 SGHTS, CDR2 YDEGEE. This CDR3 contains 15 residues.

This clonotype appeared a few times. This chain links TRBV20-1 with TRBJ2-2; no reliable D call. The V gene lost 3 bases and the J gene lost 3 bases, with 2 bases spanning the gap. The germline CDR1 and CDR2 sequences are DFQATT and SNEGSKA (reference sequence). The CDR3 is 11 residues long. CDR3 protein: CSASHTGELFF. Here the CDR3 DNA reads TGCAGTGCTAGTCACACCGGGGAGCTGTTTTTT.

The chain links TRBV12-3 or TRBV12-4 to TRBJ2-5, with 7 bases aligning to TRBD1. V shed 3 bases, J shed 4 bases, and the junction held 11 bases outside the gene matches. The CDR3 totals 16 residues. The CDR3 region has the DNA TGTGCCAGCAGTTTCGATAGAGGGGGCGGCGGAGAGACCCAGTACTTC. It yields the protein CASSFDRGGGGETQYF.

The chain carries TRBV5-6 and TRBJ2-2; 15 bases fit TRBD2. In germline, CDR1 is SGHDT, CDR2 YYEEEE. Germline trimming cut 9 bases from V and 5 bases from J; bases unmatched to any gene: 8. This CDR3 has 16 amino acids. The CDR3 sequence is CANSYGLAGGTGELFF. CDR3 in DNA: TGTGCCAACAGTTACGGACTAGCGGGAGGGACCGGGGAGCTGTTTTTT.